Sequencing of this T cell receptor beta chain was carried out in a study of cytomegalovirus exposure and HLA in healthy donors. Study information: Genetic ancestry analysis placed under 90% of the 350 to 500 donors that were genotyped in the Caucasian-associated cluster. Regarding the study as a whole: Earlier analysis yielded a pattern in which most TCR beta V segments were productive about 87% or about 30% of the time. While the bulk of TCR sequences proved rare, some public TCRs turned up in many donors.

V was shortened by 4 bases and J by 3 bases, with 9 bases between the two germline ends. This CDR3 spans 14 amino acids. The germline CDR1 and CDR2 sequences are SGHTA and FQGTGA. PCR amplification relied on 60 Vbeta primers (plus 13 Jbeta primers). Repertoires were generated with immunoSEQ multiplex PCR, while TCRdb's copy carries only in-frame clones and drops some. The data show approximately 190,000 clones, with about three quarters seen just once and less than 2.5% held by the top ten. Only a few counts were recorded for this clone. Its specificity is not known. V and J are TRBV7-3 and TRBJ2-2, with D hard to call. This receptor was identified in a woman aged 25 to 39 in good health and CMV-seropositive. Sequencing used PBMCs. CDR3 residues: CASSSQTYTGELFF. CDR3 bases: TGTGCCAGCAGCTCCCAGACTTACACCGGGGAGCTGTTTTTT.